This paragraph reports one T cell receptor (beta chain). Germline CDR1 GTSNPN, CDR2 SVGIG (reference sequence). J was trimmed by 3 bases and V by 4 bases; bases with no gene match: 7. The CDR3 sequence is 14 residues long. This entry is derived from a study of blood T cell repertoires in COVID-19. Study summary: Both acute and convalescent COVID-19 samples were obtained from the United States, Italy and Spain.

Only in-frame clones appear in the TCRdb table, and some are missing; sequencing was by immunoSEQ multiplex PCR. The data contain 69,000 or so clones, 80% to 90% of them singletons. The chain employs TRBV30 and TRBJ2-7; TRBD2 aligns across 9 bases. The sample comprised peripheral blood. This receptor was taken from a woman older than 75 with active or convalescent COVID-19. CDR3 in amino acids: CAWNSLAGNYEQYF. DNA for the CDR3: TGTGCCTGGAACTCGCTAGCGGGAAACTACGAGCAGTACTTC.